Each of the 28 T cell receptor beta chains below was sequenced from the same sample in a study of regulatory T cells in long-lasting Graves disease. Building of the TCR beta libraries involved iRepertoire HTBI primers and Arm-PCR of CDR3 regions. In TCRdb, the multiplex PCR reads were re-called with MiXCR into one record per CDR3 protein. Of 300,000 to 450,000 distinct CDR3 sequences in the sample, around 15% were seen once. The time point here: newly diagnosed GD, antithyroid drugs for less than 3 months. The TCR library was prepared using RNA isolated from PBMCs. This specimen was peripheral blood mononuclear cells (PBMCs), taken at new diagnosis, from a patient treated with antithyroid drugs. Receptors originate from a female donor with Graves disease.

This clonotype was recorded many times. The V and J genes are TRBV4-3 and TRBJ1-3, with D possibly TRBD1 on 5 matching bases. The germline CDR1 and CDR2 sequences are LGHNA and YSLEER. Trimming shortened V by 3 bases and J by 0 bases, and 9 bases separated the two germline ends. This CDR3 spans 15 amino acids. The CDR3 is CASSHGTFSGNTIYF. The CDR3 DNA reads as TGCGCCAGCAGCCATGGGACCTTCTCTGGAAACACCATATATTTT.

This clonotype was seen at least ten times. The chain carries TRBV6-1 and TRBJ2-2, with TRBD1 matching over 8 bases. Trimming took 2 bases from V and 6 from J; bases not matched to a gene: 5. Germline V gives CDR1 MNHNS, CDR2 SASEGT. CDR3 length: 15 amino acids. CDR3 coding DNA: TGTGCCAGCAGTGAAAGACAGGGGAATCCCGGGGAGCTGTTTTTT. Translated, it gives CASSERQGNPGELFF.

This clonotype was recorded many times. The CDR3: CASSRGGRPEQFF. In nucleotides, the CDR3 is TGTGCCAGCAGCCGAGGCGGGAGGCCTGAGCAGTTCTTC. The V call is TRBV7-2, the J call TRBJ2-1, with 8 bases matching TRBD2. CDR3 length equals 13 residues. J lost 9 bases, V lost 5 bases, and 6 bases had no gene match. Germline V gives CDR1 SGHTA, CDR2 FQGNSA.

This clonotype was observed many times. CDR3 in amino acids: CAWSVAPYTGELFF. In nucleotides, the CDR3 is TGTGCCTGGAGTGTTGCGCCGTACACCGGGGAGCTGTTTTTT. The chain is built from TRBV30 and TRBJ2-2; D gene ambiguous. The CDR3 runs 14 residues. Germline V gene lookup returns CDR1 GTSNPN and CDR2 SVGIG (reference sequence). V lost 0 bases and J lost 3, with 8 bases in between.

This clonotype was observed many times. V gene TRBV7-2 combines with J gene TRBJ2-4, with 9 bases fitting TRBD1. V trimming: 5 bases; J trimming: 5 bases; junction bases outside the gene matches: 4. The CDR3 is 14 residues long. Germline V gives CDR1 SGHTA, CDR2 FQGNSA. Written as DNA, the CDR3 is TGTGCCAGCAGCCCACAGGGGGCTGAAAACATTCAGTACTTC. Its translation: CASSPQGAENIQYF.

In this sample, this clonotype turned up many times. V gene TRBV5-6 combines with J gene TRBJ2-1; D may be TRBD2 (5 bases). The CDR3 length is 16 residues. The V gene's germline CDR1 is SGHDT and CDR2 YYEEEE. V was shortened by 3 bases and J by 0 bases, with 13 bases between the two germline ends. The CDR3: CASSSGLYSSYNEQFF. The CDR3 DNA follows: TGTGCCAGCAGCTCTGGACTGTATTCCTCCTACAATGAGCAGTTCTTC.

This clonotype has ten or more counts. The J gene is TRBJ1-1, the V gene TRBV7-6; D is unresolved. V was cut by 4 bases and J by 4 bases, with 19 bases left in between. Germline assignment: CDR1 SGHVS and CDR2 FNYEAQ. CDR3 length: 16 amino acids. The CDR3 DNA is TGTGCCAGCAGCTCTCGACATCTCGACGGAGGCACTGAAGCTTTCTTT. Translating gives CASSSRHLDGGTEAFF.

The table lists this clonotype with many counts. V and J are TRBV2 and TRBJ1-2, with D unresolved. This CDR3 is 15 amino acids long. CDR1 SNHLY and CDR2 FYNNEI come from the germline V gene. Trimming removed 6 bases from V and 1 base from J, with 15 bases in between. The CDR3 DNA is TGTGCCAGCAGCGCGATAAAGACTGTTAACTATGGCTACACCTTC. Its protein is CASSAIKTVNYGYTF.

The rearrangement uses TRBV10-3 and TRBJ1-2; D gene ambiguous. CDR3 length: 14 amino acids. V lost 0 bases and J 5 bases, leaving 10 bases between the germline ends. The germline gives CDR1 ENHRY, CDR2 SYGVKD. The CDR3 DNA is TGTGCCATCAGTGAGTCTGAGTCAGCATATGGCTACACCTTC. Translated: CAISESESAYGYTF.

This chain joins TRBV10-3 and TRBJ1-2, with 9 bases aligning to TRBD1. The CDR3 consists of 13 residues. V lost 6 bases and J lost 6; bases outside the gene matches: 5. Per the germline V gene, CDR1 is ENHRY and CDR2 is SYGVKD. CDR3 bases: TGTGCCATCAGCCGGGACAGGGATGATGGCTACACCTTC. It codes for CAISRDRDDGYTF.

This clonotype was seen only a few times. The CDR3 nucleotides read TGCAGCGTTGTGGGAAACCTAAACACCGGGGAGCTGTTTTTT. Protein sequence: CSVVGNLNTGELFF. The chain combines TRBV29-1 with TRBJ2-2; D is unclear. The CDR3 is 14 residues long. V dropped 4 bases and J dropped 2 bases, with 11 bases sitting between them. Germline assignment: CDR1 SQVTM and CDR2 ANQGSEA.

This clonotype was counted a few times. The CDR3 DNA reads as TGTGCCAGCAGCCAAGACCGGGCGAGTACTGAAGCTTTCTTT. Residues: CASSQDRASTEAFF. This chain uses TRBV4-2 with TRBJ1-1; D is ambiguous. CDR1 and CDR2 (germline): LGHNA, YNFKEQ. The CDR3 length is 14 residues. The ends were cut back, 0 bases at V and 5 bases at J, with 10 bases in the middle.

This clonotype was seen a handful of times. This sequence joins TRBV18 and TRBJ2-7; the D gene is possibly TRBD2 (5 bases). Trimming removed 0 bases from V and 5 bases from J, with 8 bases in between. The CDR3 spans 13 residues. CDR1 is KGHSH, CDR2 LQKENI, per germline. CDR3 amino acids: CASSPPGVNEQYF. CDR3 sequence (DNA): TGTGCCAGCTCACCACCGGGAGTTAACGAGCAGTACTTC.

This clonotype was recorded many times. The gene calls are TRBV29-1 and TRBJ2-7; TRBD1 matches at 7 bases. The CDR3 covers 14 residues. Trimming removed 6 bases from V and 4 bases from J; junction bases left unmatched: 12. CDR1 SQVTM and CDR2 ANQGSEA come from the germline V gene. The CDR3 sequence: CSVEIGQETYEQYF. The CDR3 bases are TGCAGCGTCGAGATCGGACAGGAGACTTACGAGCAGTACTTC.

The CDR3 bases are TGTGCCAGCAGTCCGTCTTGGGGCAACTTAATGAACACTGAAGCTTTCTTT. Translation: CASSPSWGNLMNTEAFF. The chain has TRBV5-8 and TRBJ1-1, with a possible D match to TRBD1 (5 bases). CDR1 is SGHTS, CDR2 YDEGEE, per germline. The CDR3 spans 17 residues. Trimming took 5 bases from V and 0 from J, leaving 20 bases between them.

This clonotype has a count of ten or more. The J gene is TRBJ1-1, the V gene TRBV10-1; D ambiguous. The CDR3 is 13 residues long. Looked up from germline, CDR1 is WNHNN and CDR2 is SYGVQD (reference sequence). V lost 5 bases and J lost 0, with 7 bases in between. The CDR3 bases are TGCGCCAGCAGTACGACACTGAACACTGAAGCTTTCTTT. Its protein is CASSTTLNTEAFF.

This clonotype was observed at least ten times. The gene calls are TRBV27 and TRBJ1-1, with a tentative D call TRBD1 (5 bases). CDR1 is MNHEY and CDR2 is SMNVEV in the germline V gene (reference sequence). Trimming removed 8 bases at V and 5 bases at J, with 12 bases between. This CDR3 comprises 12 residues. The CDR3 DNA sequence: TGTGCCAGCTTTAAACGGGGGACTGAAGCTTTCTTT. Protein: CASFKRGTEAFF.

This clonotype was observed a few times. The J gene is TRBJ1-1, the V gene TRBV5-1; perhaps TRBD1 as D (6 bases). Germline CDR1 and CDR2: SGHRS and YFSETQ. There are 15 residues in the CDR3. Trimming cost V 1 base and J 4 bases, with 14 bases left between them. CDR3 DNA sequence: TGCGCCAGCAGCTTGTCATCCGGGGGCGGCACTGAAGCTTTCTTT. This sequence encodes CASSLSSGGGTEAFF. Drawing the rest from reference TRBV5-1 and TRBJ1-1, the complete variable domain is KAGVTQTPRYLIKTRGQQVTLSCSPISGHRSVSWYQQTPGQGLQFLFEYFSETQRNKGNFPGRFSGRQFSNSRSEMNVSTLELGDSALYLCASSLSSGGGTEAFFGQGTRLTVV.

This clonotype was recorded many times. CDR3 sequence reads: CSGRDGWGKETQYF. In DNA form, the CDR3 reads TGCAGCGGAAGGGACGGTTGGGGGAAAGAGACCCAGTACTTC. This rearrangement joins TRBV29-1 to TRBJ2-1, with D perhaps assigned TRBD1 or TRBD2 (5 bases each). The J call may be in error: the DNA end matches TRBJ2-5 better. This CDR3 region has 14 residues. The germline V gene encodes CDR1 SQVTM and CDR2 ANQGSEA.

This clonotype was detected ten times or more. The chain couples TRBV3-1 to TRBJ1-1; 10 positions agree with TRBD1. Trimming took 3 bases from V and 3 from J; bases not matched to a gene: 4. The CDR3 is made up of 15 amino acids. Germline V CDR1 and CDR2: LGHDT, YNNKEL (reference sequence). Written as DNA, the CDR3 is TGTGCCAGCAGCCACCTCGGACAGGGGGACACTGAAGCTTTCTTT. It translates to CASSHLGQGDTEAFF.

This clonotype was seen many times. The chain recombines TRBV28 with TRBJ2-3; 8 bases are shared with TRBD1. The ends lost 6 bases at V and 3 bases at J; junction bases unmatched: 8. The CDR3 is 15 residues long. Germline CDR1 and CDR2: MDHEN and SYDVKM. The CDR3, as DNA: TGTGCCAGCAGCCCCGGACAGGGTCCTACAGATACGCAGTATTTT. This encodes CASSPGQGPTDTQYF.

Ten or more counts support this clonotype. As DNA, the CDR3 is TGTGCCAGCAGCTCCCTTCAGGGACGCGACGGGGAGCTGTTTTTT. Translated: CASSSLQGRDGELFF. V is TRBV11-2 and J is TRBJ2-2, with D perhaps being TRBD1 or TRBD2 (5 bases each). Germline V gene lookup returns CDR1 SGHAT and CDR2 FQNNGV. The CDR3 spans 15 residues. The V end lost 4 bases, the J end lost 7 bases, and 16 bases lay between the germline ends.

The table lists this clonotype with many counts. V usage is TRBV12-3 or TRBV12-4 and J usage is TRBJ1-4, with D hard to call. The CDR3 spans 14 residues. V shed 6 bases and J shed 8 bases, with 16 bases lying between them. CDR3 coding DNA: TGTGCCAGCAGCTTAAGGGAAGTAGACGAAAAACTGTTTTTT. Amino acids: CASSLREVDEKLFF.

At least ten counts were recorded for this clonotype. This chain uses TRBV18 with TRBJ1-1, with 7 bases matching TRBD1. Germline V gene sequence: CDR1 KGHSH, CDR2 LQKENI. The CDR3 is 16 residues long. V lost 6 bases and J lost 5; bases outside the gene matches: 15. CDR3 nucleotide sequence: TGTGCCAGCTCTCCCCGCGCCGGGACAGCCCTTACTGAAGCTTTCTTT. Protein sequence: CASSPRAGTALTEAFF.

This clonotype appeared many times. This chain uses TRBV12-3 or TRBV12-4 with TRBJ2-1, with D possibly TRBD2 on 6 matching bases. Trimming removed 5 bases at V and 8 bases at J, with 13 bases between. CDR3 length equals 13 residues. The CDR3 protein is CASSGRTMDEQFF. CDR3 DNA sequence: TGTGCCAGCAGTGGTCGGACTATGGATGAGCAGTTCTTC.

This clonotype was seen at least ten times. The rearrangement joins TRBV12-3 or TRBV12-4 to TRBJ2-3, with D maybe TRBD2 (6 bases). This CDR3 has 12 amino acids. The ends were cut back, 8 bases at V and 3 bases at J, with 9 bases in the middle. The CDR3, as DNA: TGTGCCAGCGGAGGGGCAACAGATACGCAGTATTTT. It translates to CASGGATDTQYF.

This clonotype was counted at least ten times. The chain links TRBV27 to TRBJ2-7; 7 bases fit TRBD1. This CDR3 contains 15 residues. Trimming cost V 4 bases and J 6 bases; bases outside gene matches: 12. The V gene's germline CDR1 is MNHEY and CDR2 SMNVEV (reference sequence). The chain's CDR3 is CASSSQRQGTAEQYF. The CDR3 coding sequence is TGTGCCAGCAGTTCCCAGCGACAGGGCACGGCCGAGCAGTACTTC.

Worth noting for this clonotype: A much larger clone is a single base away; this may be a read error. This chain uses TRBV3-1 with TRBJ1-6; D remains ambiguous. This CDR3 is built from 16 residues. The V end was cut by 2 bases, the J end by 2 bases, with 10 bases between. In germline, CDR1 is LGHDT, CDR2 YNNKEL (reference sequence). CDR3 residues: CASSQSGSPYNSPLHF. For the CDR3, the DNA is TGTGCCAGCAGCCAAAGTGGGAGCCCCTATAATTCACCCCTCCACTTT. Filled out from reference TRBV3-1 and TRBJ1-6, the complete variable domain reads DTAVSQTPKYLVTQMGNDKSIKCEQNLGHDTMYWYKQDSKKFLKIMFSYNNKELIINETVPNRFSPKSPDKAHLNLHINSLELGDSAVYFCASSQSGSPYNSPLHFGNGTRLTVT.